A selection of T cell receptor beta chains follows, all from one sample in a study of shared clonotypes between healthy human individuals. Measured with immunoSEQ multiplex PCR; TCRdb has only the in-frame clones, and not every one. Seen here are over 700,000 clones, over 55% observed once, and the top ten hold under 2%. Sequenced sample: memory CD4+ T cells sorted from blood. The receptors shown here come from a woman aged 25 to 45 in good health. The CDR3 runs from the conserved cysteine through the conserved F or W. Each record gives: V gene, D gene, J gene, clone size, CDR3 DNA, CDR3 protein. D genes are given only for firm matches. Clone size is not always given. Where it is, it says once, few, many or a class for expanded clones.

V: TRBV25-1
D: .
J: TRBJ2-7
size: many
DNA: TGTGCCAGCAGTCCTAGCGCGTCCTACGAGCAGTACTTC
CDR3: CASSPSASYEQYF

V: TRBV7-8
D: .
J: TRBJ1-1
size: .
DNA: TGTGCCAGCAGCTTATCGAGACAGCTTGAAGCTTTCTTT
CDR3: CASSLSRQLEAFF

V: TRBV18
D: TRBD1
J: TRBJ1-2
size: .
DNA: TGTGCCAGCTCACCACCGGGACAGGGGTACTATGGCTACACCTTC
CDR3: CASSPPGQGYYGYTF

V: TRBV5-4
D: .
J: TRBJ2-7
size: .
DNA: TGTGCCAGCAGCTTGGCACAGGGTTACGAGCAGTACTTC
CDR3: CASSLAQGYEQYF

V: TRBV6-5
D: TRBD1
J: TRBJ1-5
size: .
DNA: TGTGCCAGCAGTTACTCTTGGACAGGGAATCAGCCCCAGCATTTT
CDR3: CASSYSWTGNQPQHF

V: TRBV7-3
D: TRBD1
J: TRBJ2-5
size: .
DNA: TGTGCCAGCAGCTTAACGGGTCCGACAGGGCAGGAGACCCAGTACTTC
CDR3: CASSLTGPTGQETQYF

V: TRBV19
D: .
J: TRBJ2-1
size: .
DNA: TGTGCCAGTAGTCTGTTCTTGAGCTCCTACAATGAGCAGTTCTTC
CDR3: CASSLFLSSYNEQFF

V: TRBV30
D: TRBD1
J: TRBJ1-2
size: .
DNA: TGTGCCTGGAGTGTTACAGGGGATGGCTACACCTTC
CDR3: CAWSVTGDGYTF

V: TRBV2
D: .
J: TRBJ2-7
size: .
DNA: TGTGCCAGCAGTGAATTGTGGGAGGCGCACGAGCAGTACTTC
CDR3: CASSELWEAHEQYF

V: TRBV19
D: .
J: TRBJ1-1
size: .
DNA: TGTGCCAGTAGTACCCGGACCGGCGGCGCTGAAGCTTTCTTT
CDR3: CASSTRTGGAEAFF

V: TRBV19
D: TRBD1
J: TRBJ1-4
size: .
DNA: TGTGCCAGTGCGGACAGGGAGAATGAAAAACTGTTTTTT
CDR3: CASADRENEKLFF

V: TRBV6-4
D: .
J: TRBJ1-1
size: .
DNA: TGTGCCAGCAGTGATACGCTTACCAGGGTTCCCACTGAAGCTTTCTTT
CDR3: CASSDTLTRVPTEAFF

V: TRBV13
D: TRBD1
J: TRBJ2-5
size: many
DNA: TGTGCCAGCAGCATCACCGGGACAGGGGGAGTTACCCAGTACTTC
CDR3: CASSITGTGGVTQYF

V: TRBV7-3
D: .
J: TRBJ2-5
size: .
DNA: TGTGCCAGCAGCCCCATGAGATCGGAGACCCAGTACTTC
CDR3: CASSPMRSETQYF

V: TRBV4-2
D: .
J: TRBJ2-7
size: .
DNA: TGTGCCAGCAGCCAAGAATTCAGGTACGAGCAGTACTTC
CDR3: CASSQEFRYEQYF

V: TRBV7-9
D: TRBD2
J: TRBJ2-1
size: .
DNA: TGTGCCAGCAGCCCACCGGGAGGGGCATACAATGAGCAGTTCTTC
CDR3: CASSPPGGAYNEQFF

V: TRBV19
D: TRBD2
J: TRBJ2-2
size: .
DNA: TGTGCCAGTATTCCGTATGGTTCGGGGGGAAACACCGGGGAGCTGTTTTTT
CDR3: CASIPYGSGGNTGELFF

V: TRBV6-1
D: TRBD2
J: TRBJ2-1
size: .
DNA: TGTGCCAGCAGTTTGGCGGGAGGGCCGTGGGTAGAGCAGTTCTTC
CDR3: CASSLAGGPWVEQFF

V: TRBV30
D: .
J: TRBJ1-2
size: few
DNA: TGTGCCTGGAGGGTGGCCTATGGCTACACCTTC
CDR3: CAWRVAYGYTF

V: TRBV19
D: .
J: TRBJ2-1
size: .
DNA: TGTGCCAGTAGTATGAGTTATCTTGGGGTCTATGAGCAGTTCTTC
CDR3: CASSMSYLGVYEQFF

V: TRBV10-3
D: .
J: TRBJ1-1
size: .
DNA: TGTGCCATCAGGCGGGAGGGCAGCCAGAACACTGAAGCTTTCTTT
CDR3: CAIRREGSQNTEAFF

V: TRBV7-2
D: TRBD1
J: TRBJ1-1
size: .
DNA: TGTGCCAGCAGCTCTGGACAGGAAGTTTTCACTGAAGCTTTCTTT
CDR3: CASSSGQEVFTEAFF

V: TRBV19
D: TRBD1
J: TRBJ2-7
size: .
DNA: TGTGCCAGTAGTAAAGGGACAGGGGGCCCCTACGAGCAGTACTTC
CDR3: CASSKGTGGPYEQYF